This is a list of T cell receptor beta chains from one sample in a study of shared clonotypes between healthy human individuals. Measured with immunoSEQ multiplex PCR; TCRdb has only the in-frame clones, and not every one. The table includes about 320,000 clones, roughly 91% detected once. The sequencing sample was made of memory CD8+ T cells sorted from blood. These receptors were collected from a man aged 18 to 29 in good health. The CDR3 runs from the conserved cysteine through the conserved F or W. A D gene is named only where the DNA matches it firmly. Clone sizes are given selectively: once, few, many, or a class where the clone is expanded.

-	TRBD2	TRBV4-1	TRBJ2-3	CASNERDASTDTQYF	TGCGCCAGCAACGAGCGGGACGCTAGCACAGATACGCAGTATTTT
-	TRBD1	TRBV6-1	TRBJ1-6	CASSKDRGRNSPLHF	TGTGCCAGCAGTAAGGACAGGGGGCGGAATTCACCCCTCCACTTT
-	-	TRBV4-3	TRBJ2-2	CASSQDSTWGHTGELFF	TGCGCCAGCAGCCAAGATTCGACTTGGGGGCACACCGGGGAGCTGTTTTTT
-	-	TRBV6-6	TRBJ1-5	CASSYLQGNQPQHF	TGTGCCAGCAGTTATCTTCAGGGGAATCAGCCCCAGCATTTT
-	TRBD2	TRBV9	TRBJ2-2	CASSPRDYSYTGELFF	TGTGCCAGCAGCCCCCGGGACTATTCGTACACCGGGGAGCTGTTTTTT
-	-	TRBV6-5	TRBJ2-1	CASSYSWGNEQFF	TGTGCCAGCAGTTACTCCTGGGGAAATGAGCAGTTCTTC
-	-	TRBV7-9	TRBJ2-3	CASSLVTGVTDTQYF	TGTGCCAGCAGCTTAGTGACAGGAGTCACAGATACGCAGTATTTT
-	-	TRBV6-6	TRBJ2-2	CASSYYSANTGELFF	TGTGCCAGCAGTTACTACAGCGCGAACACCGGGGAGCTGTTTTTT
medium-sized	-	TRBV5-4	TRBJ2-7	CASSLVGGSYEQYF	TGTGCCAGCAGCTTGGTCGGAGGATCCTACGAGCAGTACTTC
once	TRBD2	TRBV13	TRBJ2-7	CASSPSGRSHEQYF	TGTGCCAGCAGCCCTAGCGGGAGGTCCCACGAGCAGTACTTC
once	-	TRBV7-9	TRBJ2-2	CASSSSSGELFF	TGTGCCAGCAGCTCCTCCTCCGGGGAGCTGTTTTTT
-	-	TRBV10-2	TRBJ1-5	CASSAEAPAHSNQPQHF	TGCGCCAGCAGTGCGGAGGCCCCCGCCCATAGCAATCAGCCCCAGCATTTT
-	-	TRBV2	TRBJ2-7	CASSEPSRGYYEQYF	TGTGCCAGCAGTGAACCCTCTCGGGGCTACTACGAGCAGTACTTC
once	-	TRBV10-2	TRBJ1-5	CATGAGGPQHF	TGCGCCACTGGGGCCGGGGGGCCCCAGCATTTT
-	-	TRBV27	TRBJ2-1	CASSLLLLDSEQFF	TGTGCCAGCAGTTTGCTCTTGTTGGACTCAGAACAGTTCTTC
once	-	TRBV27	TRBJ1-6	CASSLIQVGNSYNSPLHF	TGTGCCAGCAGTTTAATCCAGGTGGGAAACTCCTATAATTCACCCCTCCACTTT
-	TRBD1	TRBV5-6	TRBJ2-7	CASSLGGHSYEQYF	TGTGCCAGCAGCTTAGGGGGCCATTCCTACGAGCAGTACTTC
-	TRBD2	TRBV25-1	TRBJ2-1	CASRAGLAGSSYNEQFF	TGTGCCAGCAGAGCGGGACTAGCGGGGTCATCCTACAATGAGCAGTTCTTC
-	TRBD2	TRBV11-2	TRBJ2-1	CASSLGGGDEQFF	TGTGCCAGCAGCTTAGGCGGGGGAGATGAGCAGTTCTTC
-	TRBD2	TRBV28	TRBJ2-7	CASSLGGQQYF	TGTGCCAGCAGTTTGGGAGGGCAGCAGTACTTC
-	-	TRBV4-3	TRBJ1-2	CASSRKWPGPAESYTF	TGCGCCAGCAGCCGAAAATGGCCGGGTCCGGCCGAGAGCTACACCTTC
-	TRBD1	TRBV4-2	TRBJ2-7	CASSQGDRAYEQYF	TGTGCCAGCAGCCAAGGAGACAGGGCCTACGAGCAGTACTTC
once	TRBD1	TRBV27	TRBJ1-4	CASSPFNGQDFNEKLFF	TGTGCCAGCAGTCCCTTTAACGGACAGGACTTTAATGAAAAACTGTTTTTT
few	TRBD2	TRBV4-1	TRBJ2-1	CASSQDLTSGGFEQFF	TGCGCCAGCAGCCAAGATCTTACTAGCGGGGGTTTTGAGCAGTTCTTC
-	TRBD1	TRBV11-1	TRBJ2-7	CASSLGDRDEQYF	TGTGCCAGCAGCTTAGGGGACAGAGACGAGCAGTACTTC
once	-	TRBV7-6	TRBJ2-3	CASSHPKAGPTDTQYF	TGTGCCAGCAGCCACCCCAAGGCCGGGCCCACAGATACGCAGTATTTT
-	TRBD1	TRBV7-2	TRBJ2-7	CASSPGTGSYEQYF	TGTGCCAGCAGCCCCGGGACAGGGTCCTACGAGCAGTACTTC
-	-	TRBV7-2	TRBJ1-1	CASSLAALTEAFF	TGTGCCAGCAGCTTAGCAGCACTGACTGAAGCTTTCTTT
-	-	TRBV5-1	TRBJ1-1	CASSTLDLRAEAFF	TGCGCCAGCAGCACCCTGGACCTGCGGGCTGAAGCTTTCTTT
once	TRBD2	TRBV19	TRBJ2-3	CASSIDVGSGSGYTQYF	TGTGCCAGTAGTATAGATGTTGGTAGCGGGAGCGGCTATACGCAGTATTTT
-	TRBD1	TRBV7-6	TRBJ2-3	CASSTGQGVDTQYF	TGTGCCAGCAGCACCGGACAGGGGGTGGATACGCAGTATTTT
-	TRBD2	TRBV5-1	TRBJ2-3	CASSETSGGLTDTQYF	TGCGCCAGCAGCGAGACTAGCGGGGGCCTCACAGATACGCAGTATTTT
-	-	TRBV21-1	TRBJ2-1	CASSKARVGGGRNEQFF	TGTGCCAGCAGCAAAGCTCGGGTTGGCGGGGGCCGCAATGAGCAGTTCTTC
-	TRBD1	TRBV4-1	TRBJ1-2	CASSQGPWTGEGYTF	TGCGCCAGCAGCCAGGGTCCTTGGACAGGGGAAGGCTACACCTTC
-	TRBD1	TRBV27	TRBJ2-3	CASSPFPQGASTDTQYF	TGTGCCAGCAGTCCTTTCCCCCAGGGGGCAAGCACAGATACGCAGTATTTT
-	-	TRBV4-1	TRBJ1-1	CASSQEPANTEAFF	TGCGCCAGCAGCCAAGAGCCGGCTAACACTGAAGCTTTCTTT
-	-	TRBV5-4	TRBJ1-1	CASSPLGARWDTEAFF	TGTGCCAGCAGCCCTTTGGGGGCCCGGTGGGACACTGAAGCTTTCTTT
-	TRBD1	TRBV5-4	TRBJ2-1	CASSLGTGPYNEQFF	TGTGCCAGCAGCTTAGGGACAGGTCCCTACAATGAGCAGTTCTTC
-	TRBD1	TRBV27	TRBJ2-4	CASSPGTGWNIQYF	TGTGCCAGCAGCCCCGGGACAGGGTGGAACATTCAGTACTTC
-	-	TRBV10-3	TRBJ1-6	CAISESMYSPLHF	TGTGCCATCAGTGAGTCGATGTATTCACCCCTCCACTTT
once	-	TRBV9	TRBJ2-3	CASSVGVSTDTQYF	TGTGCCAGCAGCGTAGGGGTAAGCACAGATACGCAGTATTTT
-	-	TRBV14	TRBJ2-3	CASSPSQLTQYF	TGTGCCAGCAGCCCTTCGCAGCTCACGCAGTATTTT
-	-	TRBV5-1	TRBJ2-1	CASSLYRTNEQFF	TGCGCCAGCAGCTTGTACAGGACCAATGAGCAGTTCTTC
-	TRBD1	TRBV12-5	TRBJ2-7	CASGLVDRERGYEQYF	TGTGCTAGTGGTTTGGTAGACAGGGAGAGAGGCTACGAGCAGTACTTC
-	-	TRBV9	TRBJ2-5	CASSVGVLGAGETQYF	TGTGCCAGCAGCGTAGGGGTCCTTGGGGCTGGAGAGACCCAGTACTTC
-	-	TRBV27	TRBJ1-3	CASSQANSGNTIYF	TGTGCCAGCAGTCAGGCCAACTCTGGAAACACCATATATTTT
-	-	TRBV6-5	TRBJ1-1	CASINWGAEAFF	TGTGCCAGCATAAATTGGGGGGCTGAGGCTTTCTTT
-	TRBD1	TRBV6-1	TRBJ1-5	CASSGQGAAYSNQPQHF	TGTGCCAGCAGTGGACAGGGGGCGGCGTATAGCAATCAGCCCCAGCATTTT
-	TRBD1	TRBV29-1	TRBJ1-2	CSGLDRANGYTF	TGCAGCGGCCTCGACAGGGCGAATGGCTACACCTTC
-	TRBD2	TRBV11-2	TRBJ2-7	CASSYGLAVDFYEQYF	TGTGCCAGCAGCTACGGACTAGCGGTAGACTTCTACGAGCAGTACTTC